This T cell receptor (beta chain) derives from a study of T cell responses to AZD1222 COVID-19 vaccine. Study results and caveats: Targeting of unmutated variant regions was reportedly seen in nearly half of spike-specific TCRs. Donors were mostly white British, more females; clonal diversity possibly underestimated.

The analysis combined second doses at about 4 or about 12 weeks. Comment on this clone: Its antigen is not identified.

Some clones are missing from TCRdb's copy, which holds only in-frame ones; the method was immunoSEQ multiplex PCR. The data show under 150,000 clones, with approximately 92% seen just once and 0.9% to 1.3% held by the top ten. V lost 6 bases and J 2 bases, leaving 7 bases between the germline ends. Germline V gene lookup returns CDR1 LNHDA and CDR2 SQIVND (reference sequence). The length of the CDR3 is 13 residues. The origin of this receptor is an adult who received the AZD1222 COVID-19 vaccine. The sample consisted of peripheral blood, taken 28 days after the second AZD1222 dose. This chain links TRBV19 with TRBJ2-2; possibly TRBD1 for D (5 bases). The CDR3 DNA follows: TGTGCCAGTAGGACAGTCAACACCGGGGAGCTGTTTTTT. Amino acid sequence: CASRTVNTGELFF. The whole variable domain, filled in from reference TRBV19 and TRBJ2-2, reads DGGITQSPKYLFRKEGQNVTLSCEQNLNHDAMYWYRQDPGQGLRLIYYSQIVNDFQKGDIAEGYSVSREKKESFPLTVTSAQKNPTAFYLCASRTVNTGELFFGEGSRLTVL.